Listed here are 18 T cell receptor beta chains from one sample, sequenced in a study of cytomegalovirus exposure and HLA in healthy donors. The PCR ran on 60 Vbeta and 13 Jbeta primers. Sequencing used immunoSEQ multiplex PCR; TCRdb keeps in-frame clones, though not all of them. Its table lists 200,000 to 250,000 clones. Sequenced input: PBMCs. All receptors derive from a woman aged 25 to 45 in good health and CMV-seropositive.

V usage is TRBV6-1 and J usage is TRBJ2-7; 12 bases are shared with TRBD2. Germline trimming cut 4 bases from V and 5 bases from J; bases unmatched to any gene: 3. Germline CDR1 MNHNS, CDR2 SASEGT. The CDR3 runs to 14 residues. CDR3: CASSARLAGDEQYF. The CDR3 nucleotides are TGTGCCAGCAGTGCCCGACTAGCGGGAGACGAGCAGTACTTC.

The chain uses TRBV4-2 and TRBJ2-7; a weak D match, TRBD1 (8 bases). Germline V CDR1 and CDR2: LGHNA, YNFKEQ. Trimming removed 3 bases from V and 4 bases from J, with 16 bases in between. The CDR3 has 15 amino acids. In DNA, the CDR3 is TGTGCCAGCAGCCAGACTGGACAGGGAGGGTACGAGCAGTACTTC. This gives the protein CASSQTGQGGYEQYF.

The rearrangement links TRBV7-8 to TRBJ1-6; D uncertain. This CDR3 region has 19 residues. In germline, CDR1 is SGHVS, CDR2 FQNEAQ. The ends were cut back, 4 bases at V and 0 bases at J, with 19 bases in the middle. The CDR3 here is CASSSEGPARSSYNSPLHF. CDR3 sequence (DNA): TGTGCCAGCAGCTCAGAGGGCCCCGCTCGGAGCTCCTATAATTCACCCCTCCACTTT.

The chain joins TRBV2 to TRBJ1-2, with 8 bases aligning to TRBD1. This CDR3 is 15 amino acids long. Germline V gene sequence: CDR1 SNHLY, CDR2 FYNNEI. The V and J ends lost 5 bases and 0 bases, in that order; junction bases with no gene match: 5. The CDR3 is CASSYGQGANYGYTF. The CDR3 DNA sequence: TGTGCCAGCAGTTACGGACAGGGAGCTAACTATGGCTACACCTTC.

This rearrangement joins TRBV6-1 to TRBJ1-5; D gene ambiguous. Per germline, CDR1 MNHNS and CDR2 SASEGT. The CDR3 runs to 14 residues. The germline V and J ends were trimmed by 8 bases and 3 bases, with 14 bases remaining between them. Here the CDR3 reads CASRRAGFNQPQHF. DNA of the CDR3: TGTGCCAGCCGAAGAGCGGGTTTCAATCAGCCCCAGCATTTT.

The chain combines TRBV9 with TRBJ1-3; TRBD1 matches at 7 bases. The length of the CDR3 is 15 residues. The trim removed 3 bases at V and 0 bases at J, leaving 3 bases unmatched. The V gene's germline CDR1 is SGDLS and CDR2 YYNGEE. The CDR3 DNA follows: TGTGCCAGCAGCGCGACAGGGAACTCTGGAAACACCATATATTTT. This translates into CASSATGNSGNTIYF.

This chain uses TRBV11-3 with TRBJ2-1; D is possibly TRBD1 (6 bases). V was shortened by 4 bases and J by 2 bases, with 9 bases between the two germline ends. Germline CDR1 and CDR2: SGHNT and YENEEA. CDR3 size: 14 residues. CDR3 in DNA: TGTGCCAGCAGCTCACAGGGAACCTACAATGAGCAGTTCTTC. Translating it yields CASSSQGTYNEQFF.

The chain joins TRBV6-6 to TRBJ1-4; D remains ambiguous. CDR3 size: 13 residues. The V end lost 4 bases, the J end lost 7 bases, and 10 bases lay between the germline ends. Germline CDR1 reads MNHNY; CDR2 reads SVGAGI (reference sequence). The CDR3 nucleotides are TGTGCCAGCAGTTCCGAACTGAGTGAAAAACTGTTTTTT. Protein: CASSSELSEKLFF.

V is TRBV5-6 and J is TRBJ2-1, with a possible D match to TRBD1 (5 bases). Germline-derived CDR1 and CDR2 are SGHDT and YYEEEE. CDR3 size: 11 residues. V shed 5 bases and J shed 15 bases, with 15 bases lying between them. CDR3 in amino acids: CASRAQGRLFF. The CDR3 nucleotides are TGTGCCAGCAGGGCCCAGGGAAGACTGTTCTTC.

The V call is TRBV11-3, the J call TRBJ1-3; D might be TRBD1 (5 bases). The CDR3 is made up of 15 amino acids. Between the trimmed V and J ends, which lost 1 base and 3 bases, there was a span of 10 bases. Germline CDR1 reads SGHNT; CDR2 reads YENEEA. CDR3 DNA sequence: TGTGCCAGCAGCTTAGGGGGCGCTGGTGGAAACACCATATATTTT. It translates to CASSLGGAGGNTIYF.

V gene TRBV2 combines with J gene TRBJ2-7, with 9 bases lining up with TRBD1. CDR3 size: 14 residues. Germline CDR1 and CDR2: SNHLY and FYNNEI. The trim removed 4 bases at V and 7 bases at J, leaving 8 bases unmatched. CDR3 bases: TGTGCCAGCAGTGTTTGGGACAGGGATGGAGAGCAGTACTTC. Its protein is CASSVWDRDGEQYF. Full variable domain (outside the CDR3, taken from reference TRBV2 and TRBJ2-7): EPEVTQTPSHQVTQMGQEVILRCVPISNHLYFYWYRQILGQKVEFLVSFYNNEISEKSEIFDDQFSVERPDGSNFTLKIRSTKLEDSAMYFCASSVWDRDGEQYFGPGTRLTVT.

This rearrangement joins TRBV5-5 to TRBJ1-1, with 7 bases matching TRBD1. CDR3 size: 14 residues. Germline values: CDR1 SGHKS, CDR2 YYEKEE (reference sequence). Losses at the gene ends were 3 bases for V and 1 base for J; bases not matched to a gene: 3. In DNA form, the CDR3 reads TGTGCCAGCAGCTCCCGGGACAGGAACACTGAAGCTTTCTTT. Its translation: CASSSRDRNTEAFF.

The chain uses TRBV27 and TRBJ2-1, with D perhaps TRBD1 (6 bases). The CDR3 loop spans 14 amino acids. In germline, CDR1 is MNHEY, CDR2 SMNVEV (reference sequence). Trimming took 5 bases from V and 6 from J, leaving 14 bases between them. CDR3 amino acids: CASSLDRPRNEQFF. Written as DNA, the CDR3 is TGTGCCAGCAGTCTTGACAGGCCCCGCAATGAGCAGTTCTTC.

Turning to this clone: Because it lacks the conserved phenylalanine or tryptophan at the end, this CDR3 is likely a read error. In DNA form, the CDR3 reads TGCGCCAGCAGCTTGGCGGGACAGGACCTCTACGAGCAGTACTCC. Amino acid sequence: CASSLAGQDLYEQYS. The chain employs TRBV5-1 and TRBJ2-7; 8 bases match TRBD1. Per germline, CDR1 SGHRS and CDR2 YFSETQ. This CDR3 is 15 amino acids long. The V segment lost 0 bases and the J segment 3 bases; nucleotides outside the gene matches: 5.

The chain links TRBV2 to TRBJ1-5, with D perhaps matching TRBD1 (5 bases). The CDR3 length is 14 residues. Germline V lookup: CDR1 SNHLY, CDR2 FYNNEI. V lost 6 bases to trimming and J lost 0 bases, with 9 bases between them. The DNA for the CDR3 is TGTGCCAGCAGCTTCAGGGATAGCAATCAGCCCCAGCATTTT. Translation: CASSFRDSNQPQHF.

The chain has TRBV15 and TRBJ2-5; 7 bases agree with TRBD2. V lost 1 base and J lost 0; bases outside the gene matches: 8. This CDR3 has 17 residues. Germline V gene data show CDR1 as LNHNV and CDR2 as YYDKDF (reference sequence). The CDR3 coding sequence is TGTGCCACCAGCAGAGTCTTCCCAGCGGGGTACCAAGAGACCCAGTACTTC. Translation gives CATSRVFPAGYQETQYF.

This chain links TRBV5-1 with TRBJ1-5; weak D call: TRBD1 (5 bases). The CDR3 extends over 15 amino acids. Germline CDR1 and CDR2: SGHRS and YFSETQ. Trimming stripped 0 bases from V and 7 bases from J, with 14 bases between. In DNA form, the CDR3 reads TGCGCCAGCAGCTTGGATGGAGGGGTTACCCAGCCCCAGCATTTT. Protein product: CASSLDGGVTQPQHF.

The J gene is TRBJ1-1, the V gene TRBV5-6; D might be TRBD1 (5 bases). Trimming cost V 6 bases and J 1 base, with 16 bases left between them. CDR3 size: 15 residues. The germline gives CDR1 SGHDT, CDR2 YYEEEE. The CDR3 region is CASIPAGRGNTEAFF. CDR3 nucleotides: TGTGCCAGCATACCTGCAGGGAGGGGGAACACTGAAGCTTTCTTT.